A selection of T cell receptor beta chains follows, all from one sample in a study of beta chain features in type 1 diabetes. This table comes from immunoSEQ multiplex PCR, and its TCRdb copy is limited to in-frame clones, with some not included. The sample has around 340,000 clones, about a tenth seen once. The sample comprised central memory CD4+ T cells from blood. The receptors derive from a man aged 25-45 years with type 1 diabetes. Each CDR3 is given without its conserved first and last residue. Fields, in order: J gene, clone size, V gene, CDR3 protein. Part of the rows lack a size; the others show once, few, many or a class for expanded clones.

>TRBJ2-3|NA|TRBV18
ASSPPPGLGTDTQY
>TRBJ1-3|few|TRBV6-5
ASTHGNTIY
>TRBJ2-3|many|TRBV14
ASSLGSLVTDTQY
>TRBJ1-6|few|TRBV6-5
ASSPQQGAGSPLH
>TRBJ1-1|few|TRBV15
ATSRDRGGGEAF
>TRBJ2-7|few|TRBV2
ASSVGLAVYEQY
>TRBJ1-1|many|TRBV15
ATSRVTPGHTEAF
>TRBJ1-5|NA|TRBV10-3
AIRDFNQPQH
>TRBJ2-1|NA|TRBV9
ASSTRADSYEQF
>TRBJ2-7|NA|TRBV6-5
ASRRQATYEQY
>TRBJ1-2|few|TRBV7-2
ASSLGHYGYT
>TRBJ1-2|few|TRBV23-1
ASPGQGTNYGYT
>TRBJ2-7|few|TRBV5-6
ASSRGQGDEQY
>TRBJ1-2|many|TRBV4-1
ASSQDPGGSYGYT
>TRBJ2-7|NA|TRBV2
ASSEQAGEQY
>TRBJ2-1|few|TRBV7-2
ASSLSPAGGNEQF
>TRBJ2-1|NA|TRBV7-2
ASNAGGSYNEQF
>TRBJ1-2|NA|TRBV2
ASRGTGRAYGYT
>TRBJ1-5|NA|TRBV19
ASSAQGQLNQPQH
>TRBJ2-7|NA|TRBV6-6
ATSRPGTAIYEQY
>TRBJ2-1|few|TRBV5-8
ASSRTGPQF
>TRBJ2-7|NA|TRBV5-6
ASSFPGTGSYEQY
>TRBJ2-3|NA|TRBV6-4
ASSVDWLAGNTQY
>TRBJ1-1|NA|TRBV19
ASSMTRVNTEAF
>TRBJ1-5|many|TRBV7-2
ASRGIGDQPQH
>TRBJ1-6|few|TRBV6-6
ASSYGDSNSPLH
>TRBJ2-3|NA|TRBV4-3
ASSQAPLPTDTQY
>TRBJ2-3|few|TRBV9
ASKRGGSTDTQY
>TRBJ2-3|few|TRBV29-1
SVEDRNQGTDTQY
>TRBJ2-5|few|TRBV9
ASSPPGRGETQY
>TRBJ2-3|NA|TRBV27
ASSLSRGPWN
>TRBJ2-1|few|TRBV29-1
SGRFGAQQQF
>TRBJ1-5|few|TRBV30
AWSVKSNVHNQPQH
>TRBJ1-4|NA|TRBV7-9
ASSPQGEEKLF
>TRBJ2-7|many|TRBV10-3
AISEPSGGASGEQY
>TRBJ2-5|NA|TRBV7-2
ASSQLAAETQY
>TRBJ2-3|few|TRBV18
ASSPDRFTQY
>TRBJ2-5|few|TRBV4-3
ASSQGQGGGETQY
>TRBJ2-7|NA|TRBV4-3
ASSQELAGGPYEQY
>TRBJ2-1|few|TRBV5-1
ASSFRGGGKHEQF
>TRBJ1-5|NA|TRBV2
ASSIRGGSNQPQH
>TRBJ1-1|NA|TRBV9
ASSQGSALNTEAF
>TRBJ2-7|few|TRBV11-2
ASSLGYSSYEQY
>TRBJ1-2|NA|TRBV4-2
ASSLKGGYT
>TRBJ1-5|many|TRBV30
AWSTDSNQPQH
>TRBJ2-1|few|TRBV7-2
ASSRPISYNEQF
>TRBJ2-5|NA|TRBV13
ASSFQQGMETQY
>TRBJ1-5|few|TRBV5-4
ASSPPQTGYQPQH
>TRBJ1-3|many|TRBV14
ASSWTGTGQGNTIY
>TRBJ2-3|few|TRBV7-2
ASSLRGGYTDTQY
>TRBJ1-2|NA|TRBV6-5
ASSYSNEGLYGYT
>TRBJ2-7|many|TRBV28
ASRSSGASYEQY
>TRBJ1-2|NA|TRBV18
ASSQRQGGNGYT
>TRBJ2-5|few|TRBV9
ASSYQGGPETQY
>TRBJ2-1|many|TRBV20-1
SASPNEQF
>TRBJ2-7|many|TRBV27
ASSLRSGGSSYEQY
>TRBJ2-3|few|TRBV30
AWSEGDTQY